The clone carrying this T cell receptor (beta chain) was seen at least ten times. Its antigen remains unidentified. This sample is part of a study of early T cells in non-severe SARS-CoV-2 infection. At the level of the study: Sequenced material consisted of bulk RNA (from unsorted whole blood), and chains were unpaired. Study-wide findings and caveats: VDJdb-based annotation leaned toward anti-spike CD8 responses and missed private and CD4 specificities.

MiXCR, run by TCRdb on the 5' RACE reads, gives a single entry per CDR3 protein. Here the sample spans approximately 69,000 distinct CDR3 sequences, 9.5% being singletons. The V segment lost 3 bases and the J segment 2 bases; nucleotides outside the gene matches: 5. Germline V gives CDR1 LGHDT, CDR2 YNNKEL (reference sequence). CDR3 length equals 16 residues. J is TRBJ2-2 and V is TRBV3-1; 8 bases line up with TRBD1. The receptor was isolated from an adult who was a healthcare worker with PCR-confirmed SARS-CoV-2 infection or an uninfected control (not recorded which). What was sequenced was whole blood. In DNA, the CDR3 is TGTGCCAGCAGCCAGGGCGGGACAGGTAACACCGGGGAGCTGTTTTTT. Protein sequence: CASSQGGTGNTGELFF.